This entry lists 8 T cell receptor beta chains sequenced from one sample in a study of T cells in Graves' hyperthyroidism and ophthalmopathy. Researchers took RNA transcripts and amplified the TCR beta CDR3 regions from them. When the TCR CDR3 underwent first-round RT-PCR, the HTBI primer set was used. Via MiXCR, TCRdb re-called the multiplex PCR reads, giving one row per CDR3 protein. The sample has over 250,000 distinct CDR3 sequences, approximately 26% seen once; the top ten hold roughly a quarter. Sequenced input: blood. Source of these receptors: a man in his forties with Graves' hyperthyroidism that later progressed to Graves' ophthalmopathy.

The table lists this clonotype with many counts. This sequence joins TRBV7-9 and TRBJ1-2; D possibly corresponds to TRBD1 (5 bases). The germline gives CDR1 SEHNR, CDR2 FQNEAQ (reference sequence). The V end was cut by 6 bases, the J end by 6 bases, with 17 bases between. CDR3 size: 14 residues. The CDR3 region is CASSGEGFVDGYTF. The CDR3 DNA sequence: TGTGCCAGCAGTGGGGAGGGGTTTGTGGATGGCTACACCTTC.

This clonotype was seen at least ten times. V is TRBV7-8 and J is TRBJ1-2; no reliable D call. CDR3 length equals 15 residues. In germline, CDR1 is SGHVS, CDR2 FQNEAQ. Trimming removed 5 bases at V and 4 bases at J, with 17 bases between. CDR3 residues: CASSPRHVKAYGYTF. The CDR3, as DNA: TGTGCCAGCAGCCCCCGACACGTAAAGGCCTATGGCTACACCTTC.

V gene TRBV2 combines with J gene TRBJ1-1; D remains unclear. The CDR3 spans 10 residues. Germline CDR1 reads SNHLY; CDR2 reads FYNNEI. V lost 0 bases, J lost 9 bases, and 2 bases lay in between. The CDR3 DNA sequence: TGTGCCAGCAGTGAAGCGAAAGCTTTCTTT. Translation gives CASSEAKAFF.

This clonotype occurred many times. The V and J genes are TRBV6-5 and TRBJ2-5; 14 bases agree with TRBD2. The CDR3 loop spans 16 amino acids. J gave up 3 bases and V 8 bases, and 8 bases lay outside the gene matches. Germline CDR1 MNHEY, CDR2 SVGAGI. Here the CDR3 DNA reads TGTGCCAGCGGTCGGACTAGCGGGAGGTTAGAAGAGACCCAGTACTTC. The encoded protein is CASGRTSGRLEETQYF.

The V call is TRBV6-2 or TRBV6-3, the J call TRBJ2-7, with TRBD2 matching 8 bases. This CDR3 region has 17 residues. Germline loops: CDR1 MNHEY, CDR2 SVGEGT. The J segment lost 3 bases and the V segment lost 2 bases, leaving 12 bases of the junction unmatched. This CDR3 is CASSYPPASGFGYEQYF. DNA for the CDR3: TGTGCCAGCAGTTACCCTCCGGCTAGCGGGTTCGGCTACGAGCAGTACTTC.

This clonotype appeared many times. The V gene is TRBV5-1, the J gene TRBJ1-2; D is undetermined. Per the germline V gene, CDR1 is SGHRS and CDR2 is YFSETQ. V dropped 0 bases and J dropped 4 bases, with 7 bases sitting between them. The CDR3 sequence is 13 residues long. CDR3 loop: CASSLDGSYGYTF. CDR3 nucleotides: TGCGCCAGCAGCTTGGACGGTTCCTATGGCTACACCTTC. The full variable domain, its missing parts supplied by reference TRBV5-1 and TRBJ1-2, is KAGVTQTPRYLIKTRGQQVTLSCSPISGHRSVSWYQQTPGQGLQFLFEYFSETQRNKGNFPGRFSGRQFSNSRSEMNVSTLELGDSALYLCASSLDGSYGYTFGSGTRLTVV.

This clonotype was found many times. The chain recombines TRBV6-5 with TRBJ2-7; unclear D gene. The CDR3 covers 13 residues. V was pared by 5 bases and J by 6 bases, with 14 bases between. Germline CDR1 and CDR2: MNHEY and SVGAGI. The CDR3 DNA sequence: TGTGCCAGCAGTCGACCATCCCGGATCGAGCAGTACTTC. Protein sequence: CASSRPSRIEQYF.

This clonotype was counted many times. V usage is TRBV19 and J usage is TRBJ2-5; the D gene is possibly TRBD2 (6 bases). The CDR3 is 15 amino acids. Germline values: CDR1 LNHDA, CDR2 SQIVND (reference sequence). The V end was cut by 4 bases, the J end by 0 bases, with 12 bases between. The CDR3 DNA reads TGTGCCAGTAGTAGCGGGGAGAGGTACCAAGAGACCCAGTACTTC. Residues: CASSSGERYQETQYF. The full variable domain, in which reference TRBV19 and TRBJ2-5 provide the parts outside the CDR3, is DGGITQSPKYLFRKEGQNVTLSCEQNLNHDAMYWYRQDPGQGLRLIYYSQIVNDFQKGDIAEGYSVSREKKESFPLTVTSAQKNPTAFYLCASSSGERYQETQYFGPGTRLLVL.